The present TCR beta chain was sequenced within a study of blood T cell repertoires in COVID-19. In the study overall: Researchers got acute and convalescent COVID-19 samples from the United States, Italy and Spain. T cells, B-cell-depleted T cells, or PBMCs supplied cDNA or gDNA.

In the original processing: Amplifying reference gene primers gave estimates of nucleated cell counts. Using immunoSEQ multiplex PCR, the repertoire was profiled, and TCRdb retains in-frame clones only, with some absent. For V, J and clone size, that table is used; D and trimming come from the DNA. The repertoire has about 200,000 clones, approximately 81% of them found once; the top ten carry 10%. Per the germline V gene, CDR1 is ENHRY and CDR2 is SYGVKD. V was cut by 0 bases and J by 4 bases, with 13 bases left in between. This CDR3 has 16 residues. The count of this clone is one. V is TRBV10-3 and J is TRBJ1-3; D not resolved. This TCR was recovered from an elderly woman with acute or convalescent COVID-19. Specimen: peripheral blood. The CDR3 DNA reads as TGTGCCATCAGTGAGTCTAACACTATTTACGGAAACACCATATATTTT. This encodes CAISESNTIYGNTIYF.